This TCR beta chain appears in the sequencing data of a study of blood T cell repertoires in COVID-19. About the research overall: Researchers got acute and convalescent COVID-19 samples from the United States, Italy and Spain.

The table came from immunoSEQ multiplex PCR; TCRdb's copy has only in-frame clones and leaves some out. The sample contains fewer than 80,000 clones, around 80% of which appear only once. This sequence originates from a man in his 60s with COVID-19, enrolled during active disease. The sample comprised peripheral blood.

The CDR3 reads CASSFGGTVNTGELFF. Written as DNA, the CDR3 is TGTGCCAGCAGCTTTGGCGGGACTGTGAACACCGGGGAGCTGTTTTTT. This sequence joins TRBV11-3 and TRBJ2-2, with D tentatively TRBD2 (6 bases). This CDR3 contains 16 residues. V lost 3 bases and J 1 base, leaving 12 bases between the germline ends. Germline V gene lookup returns CDR1 SGHNT and CDR2 YENEEA.